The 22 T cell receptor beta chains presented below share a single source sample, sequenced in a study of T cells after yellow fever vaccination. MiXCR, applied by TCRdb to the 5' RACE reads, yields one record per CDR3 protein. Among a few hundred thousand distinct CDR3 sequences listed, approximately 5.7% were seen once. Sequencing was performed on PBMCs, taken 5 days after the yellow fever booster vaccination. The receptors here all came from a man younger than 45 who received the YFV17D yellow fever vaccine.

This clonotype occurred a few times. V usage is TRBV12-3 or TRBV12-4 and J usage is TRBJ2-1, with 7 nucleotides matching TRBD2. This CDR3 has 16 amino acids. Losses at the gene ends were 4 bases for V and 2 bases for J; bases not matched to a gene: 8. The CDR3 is CASSSPGGTTYNEQFF. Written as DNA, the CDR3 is TGTGCCAGCAGTTCCCCCGGCGGGACTACCTACAATGAGCAGTTCTTC.

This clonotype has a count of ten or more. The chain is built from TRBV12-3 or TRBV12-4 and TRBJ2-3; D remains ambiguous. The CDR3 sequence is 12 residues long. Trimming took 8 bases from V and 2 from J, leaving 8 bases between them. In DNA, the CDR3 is TGTGCCAGCGCCGCCCTCACAGATACGCAGTATTTT. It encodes CASAALTDTQYF.

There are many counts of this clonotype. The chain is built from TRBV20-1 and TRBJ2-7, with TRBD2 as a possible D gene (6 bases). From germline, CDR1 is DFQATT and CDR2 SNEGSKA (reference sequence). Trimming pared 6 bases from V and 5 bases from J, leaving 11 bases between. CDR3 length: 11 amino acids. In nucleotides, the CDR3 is TGCAGTGCCCCATGGGGGGACGAGCAGTACTTC. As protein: CSAPWGDEQYF.

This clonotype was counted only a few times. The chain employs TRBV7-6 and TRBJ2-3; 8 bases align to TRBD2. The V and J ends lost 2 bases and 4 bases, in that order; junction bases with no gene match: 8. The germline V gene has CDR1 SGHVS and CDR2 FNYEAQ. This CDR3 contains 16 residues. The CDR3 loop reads CASSLTPREGADTQYF. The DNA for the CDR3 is TGTGCCAGCAGCTTAACCCCCCGGGAGGGGGCAGATACGCAGTATTTT.

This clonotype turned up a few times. The DNA of the CDR3 is TGTGCCACCAGCAGAGATCCTCAAAACCGGGACAGACTTTACAATGAGCAGTTCTTC. This gives the protein CATSRDPQNRDRLYNEQFF. V usage is TRBV15 and J usage is TRBJ2-1; 7 bases fit TRBD1. The CDR3 is 19 amino acids. With 0 bases clipped from V and 4 bases from J, the junction kept 15 bases outside the gene matches. Germline CDR1 reads LNHNV; CDR2 reads YYDKDF (reference sequence).

CDR3 residues: CASSWGHGTETNEQFF. CDR3 nucleotide sequence: TGCGCCAGCAGTTGGGGGCATGGGACAGAGACAAATGAGCAGTTCTTC. This chain uses TRBV5-1 with TRBJ2-1; TRBD1 matches 7 bases. V dropped 5 bases and J dropped 7; count of bases not matched to a gene: 15. The CDR3 covers 16 residues. Germline V CDR1 and CDR2: SGHRS, YFSETQ.

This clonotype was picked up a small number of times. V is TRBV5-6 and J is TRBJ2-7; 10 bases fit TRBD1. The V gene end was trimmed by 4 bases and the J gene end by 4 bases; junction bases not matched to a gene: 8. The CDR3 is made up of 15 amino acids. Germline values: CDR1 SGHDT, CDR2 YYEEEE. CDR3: CASSPRQGARYEQYF. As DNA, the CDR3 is TGTGCCAGCAGCCCTAGACAGGGGGCGCGGTACGAGCAGTACTTC.

The CDR3 here is CASSLMGGDNEQFF. The CDR3 DNA reads as TGTGCCAGCAGTTTGATGGGCGGAGACAATGAGCAGTTCTTC. This sequence joins TRBV7-2 and TRBJ2-1; D is unclear. Trimming stripped 6 bases from V and 5 bases from J, with 14 bases between. Germline CDR1 SGHTA, CDR2 FQGNSA. This CDR3 region has 14 residues. Drawing the rest from reference TRBV7-2 and TRBJ2-1, the complete variable domain is GAGVSQSPSNKVTEKGKDVELRCDPISGHTALYWYRQSLGQGLEFLIYFQGNSAPDKSGLPSDRFSAERTGGSVSTLTIQRTQQEDSAVYLCASSLMGGDNEQFFGPGTRLTVL.

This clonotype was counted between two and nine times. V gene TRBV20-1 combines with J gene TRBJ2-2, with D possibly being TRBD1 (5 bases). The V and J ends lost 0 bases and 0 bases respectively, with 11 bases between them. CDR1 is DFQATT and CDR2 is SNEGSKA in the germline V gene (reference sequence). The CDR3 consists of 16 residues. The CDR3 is CSARDPGRANTGELFF. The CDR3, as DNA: TGCAGTGCTAGAGATCCAGGGCGCGCGAACACCGGGGAGCTGTTTTTT.

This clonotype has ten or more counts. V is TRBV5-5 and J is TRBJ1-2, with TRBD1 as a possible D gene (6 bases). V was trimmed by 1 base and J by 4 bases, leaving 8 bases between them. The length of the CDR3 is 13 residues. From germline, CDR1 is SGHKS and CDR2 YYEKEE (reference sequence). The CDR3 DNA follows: TGTGCCAGCAGCTTGCAGGGGTCCTATGGCTACACCTTC. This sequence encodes CASSLQGSYGYTF.

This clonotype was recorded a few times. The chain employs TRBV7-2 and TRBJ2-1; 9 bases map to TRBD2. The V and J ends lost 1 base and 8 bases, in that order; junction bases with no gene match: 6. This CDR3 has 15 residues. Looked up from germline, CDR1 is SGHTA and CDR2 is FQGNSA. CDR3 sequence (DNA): TGTGCCAGCAGCTTAGGCGGGAGGGCCATCGATGAGCAGTTCTTC. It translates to CASSLGGRAIDEQFF.

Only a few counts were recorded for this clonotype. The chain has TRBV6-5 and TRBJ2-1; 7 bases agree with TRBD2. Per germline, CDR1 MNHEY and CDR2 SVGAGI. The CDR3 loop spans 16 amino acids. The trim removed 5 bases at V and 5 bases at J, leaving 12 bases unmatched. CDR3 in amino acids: CASSNLGLGAHNEQFF. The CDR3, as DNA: TGTGCCAGCAGTAACCTTGGACTAGGGGCCCACAATGAGCAGTTCTTC.

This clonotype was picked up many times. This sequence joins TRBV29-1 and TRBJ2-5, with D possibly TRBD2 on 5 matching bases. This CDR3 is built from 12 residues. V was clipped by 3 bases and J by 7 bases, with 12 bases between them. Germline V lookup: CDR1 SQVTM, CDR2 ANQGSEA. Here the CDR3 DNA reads TGCAGCGTTGATACGGCGGGTGGGACCCAGTACTTC. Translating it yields CSVDTAGGTQYF. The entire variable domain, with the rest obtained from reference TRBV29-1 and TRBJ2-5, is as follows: SAVISQKPSRDICQRGTSLTIQCQVDSQVTMMFWYRQQPGQSLTLIATANQGSEATYESGFVIDKFPISRPNLTFSTLTVSNMSPEDSSIYLCSVDTAGGTQYFGPGTRLLVL.

The CDR3 DNA follows: TGCGCCAGCAGCTTGGGCCATCTTGCATACAATGAGCAGTTCTTC. Translation: CASSLGHLAYNEQFF. V and J are TRBV5-1 and TRBJ2-1; no clear D. V was cut by 0 bases and J by 4 bases, with 11 bases left in between. CDR3 length equals 15 residues. Germline V gives CDR1 SGHRS, CDR2 YFSETQ.

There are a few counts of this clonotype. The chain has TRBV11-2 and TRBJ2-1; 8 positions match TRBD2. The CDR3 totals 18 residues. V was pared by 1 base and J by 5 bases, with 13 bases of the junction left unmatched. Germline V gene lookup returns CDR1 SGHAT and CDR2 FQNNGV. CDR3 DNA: TGTGCCAGCAGCTTAGTTCTCGTTACGGGGGGGAATCACAATGAGCAGTTCTTC. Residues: CASSLVLVTGGNHNEQFF.

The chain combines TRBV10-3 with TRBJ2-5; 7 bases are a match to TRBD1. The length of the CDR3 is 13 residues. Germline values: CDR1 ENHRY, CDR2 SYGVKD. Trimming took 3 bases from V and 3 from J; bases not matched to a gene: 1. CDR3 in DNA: TGTGCCATCAGTGAACAGGGGAAAGAGACCCAGTACTTC. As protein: CAISEQGKETQYF.

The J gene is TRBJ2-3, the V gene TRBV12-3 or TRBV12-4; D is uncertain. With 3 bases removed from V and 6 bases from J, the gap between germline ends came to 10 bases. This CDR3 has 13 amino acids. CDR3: CASSFQRADTQYF. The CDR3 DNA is TGTGCCAGCAGTTTCCAAAGGGCGGATACGCAGTATTTT.

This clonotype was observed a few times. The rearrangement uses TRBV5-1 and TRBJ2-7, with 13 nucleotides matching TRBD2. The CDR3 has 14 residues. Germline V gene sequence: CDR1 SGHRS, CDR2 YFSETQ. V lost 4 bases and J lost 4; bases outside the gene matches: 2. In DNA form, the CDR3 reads TGCGCCAGCAGCGCGACTAGCGGGGGGTACGAGCAGTACTTC. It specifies CASSATSGGYEQYF.

CDR3: CASSLKGQQETQYF. The CDR3 bases are TGTGCCAGCAGCTTAAAGGGACAGCAAGAGACCCAGTACTTC. This rearrangement joins TRBV27 to TRBJ2-5, with 7 positions matching TRBD1. This CDR3 spans 14 amino acids. The ends lost 6 bases at V and 2 bases at J; junction bases unmatched: 6. Germline loops: CDR1 MNHEY, CDR2 SMNVEV (reference sequence).

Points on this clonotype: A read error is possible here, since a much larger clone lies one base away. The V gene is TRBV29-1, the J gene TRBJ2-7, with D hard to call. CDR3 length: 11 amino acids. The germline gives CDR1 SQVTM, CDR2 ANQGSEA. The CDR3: CSVAPGGELYF. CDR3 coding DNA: TGCAGCGTTGCCCCGGGTGGAGAGCTGTACTTC.

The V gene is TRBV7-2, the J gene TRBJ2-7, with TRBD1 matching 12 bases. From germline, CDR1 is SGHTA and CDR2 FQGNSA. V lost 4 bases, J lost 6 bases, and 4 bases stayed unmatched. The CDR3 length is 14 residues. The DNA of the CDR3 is TGTGCCAGCAGCTCCGGGACAGGGGGCCTCGAGCAGTACTTC. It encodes CASSSGTGGLEQYF.

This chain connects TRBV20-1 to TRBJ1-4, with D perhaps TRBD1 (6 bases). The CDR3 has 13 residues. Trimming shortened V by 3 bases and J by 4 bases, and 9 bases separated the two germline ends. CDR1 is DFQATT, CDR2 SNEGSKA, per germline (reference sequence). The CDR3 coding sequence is TGCAGTGCTAGTGGCAGGGGTAATGAAAAACTGTTTTTT. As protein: CSASGRGNEKLFF.